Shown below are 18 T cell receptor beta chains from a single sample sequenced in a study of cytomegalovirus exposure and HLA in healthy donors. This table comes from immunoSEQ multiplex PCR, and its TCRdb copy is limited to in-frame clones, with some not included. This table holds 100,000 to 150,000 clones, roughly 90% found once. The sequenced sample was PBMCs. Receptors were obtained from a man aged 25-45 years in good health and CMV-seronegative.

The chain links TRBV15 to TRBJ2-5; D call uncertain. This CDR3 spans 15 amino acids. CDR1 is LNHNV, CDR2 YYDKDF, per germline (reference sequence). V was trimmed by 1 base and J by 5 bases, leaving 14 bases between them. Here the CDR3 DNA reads TGTGCCACCAGCAGAGCAAAGCCCCTGCGGGAGACCCAGTACTTC. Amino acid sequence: CATSRAKPLRETQYF.

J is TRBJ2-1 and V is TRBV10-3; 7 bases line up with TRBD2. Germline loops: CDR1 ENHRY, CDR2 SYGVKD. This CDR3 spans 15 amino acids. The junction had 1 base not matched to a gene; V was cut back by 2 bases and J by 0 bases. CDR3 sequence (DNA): TGTGCCATCAGTGAGGGCGGGAGCTCCTACAATGAGCAGTTCTTC. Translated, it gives CAISEGGSSYNEQFF.

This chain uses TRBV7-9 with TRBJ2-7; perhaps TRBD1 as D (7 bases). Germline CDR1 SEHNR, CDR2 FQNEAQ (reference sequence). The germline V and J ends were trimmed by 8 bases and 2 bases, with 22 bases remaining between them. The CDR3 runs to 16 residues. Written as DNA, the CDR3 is TGTGCCAGCGACAAGGGCCGGGGGACAGTCCCCTACGAGCAGTACTTC. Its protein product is CASDKGRGTVPYEQYF.

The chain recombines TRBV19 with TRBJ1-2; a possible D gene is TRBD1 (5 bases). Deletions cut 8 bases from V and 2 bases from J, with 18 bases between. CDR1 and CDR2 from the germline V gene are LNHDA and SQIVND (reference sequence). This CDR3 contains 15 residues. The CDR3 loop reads CASGQGLFANYGYTF. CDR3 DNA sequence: TGTGCCAGTGGGCAGGGTCTTTTTGCGAACTATGGCTACACCTTC.

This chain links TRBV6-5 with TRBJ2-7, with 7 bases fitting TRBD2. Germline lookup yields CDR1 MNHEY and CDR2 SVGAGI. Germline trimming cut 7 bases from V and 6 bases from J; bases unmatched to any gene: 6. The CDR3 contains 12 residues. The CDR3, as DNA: TGTGCCAGCACATCGCCGGGGGGCGAGCAGTACTTC. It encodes CASTSPGGEQYF.

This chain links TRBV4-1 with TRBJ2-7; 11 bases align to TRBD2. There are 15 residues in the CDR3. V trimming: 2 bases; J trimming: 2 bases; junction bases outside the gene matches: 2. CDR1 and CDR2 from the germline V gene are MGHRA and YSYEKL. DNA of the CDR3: TGCGCCAGCAGCCAACCGGGACTAGCGGCCTACGAGCAGTACTTC. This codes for CASSQPGLAAYEQYF.

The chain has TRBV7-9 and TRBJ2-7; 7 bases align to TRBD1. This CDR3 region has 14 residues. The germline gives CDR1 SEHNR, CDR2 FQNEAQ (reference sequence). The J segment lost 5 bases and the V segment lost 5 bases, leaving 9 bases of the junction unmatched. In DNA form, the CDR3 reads TGTGCCAGCAGCCCCGGGACAGAATACGACGAGCAGTACTTC. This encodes CASSPGTEYDEQYF.

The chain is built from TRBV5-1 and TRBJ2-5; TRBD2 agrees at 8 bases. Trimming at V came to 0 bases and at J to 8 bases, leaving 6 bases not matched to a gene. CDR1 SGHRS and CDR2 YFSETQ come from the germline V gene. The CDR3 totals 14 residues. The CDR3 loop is CASSLELAAPTQYF. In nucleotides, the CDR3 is TGCGCCAGCAGCTTGGAACTAGCGGCACCAACCCAGTACTTC.

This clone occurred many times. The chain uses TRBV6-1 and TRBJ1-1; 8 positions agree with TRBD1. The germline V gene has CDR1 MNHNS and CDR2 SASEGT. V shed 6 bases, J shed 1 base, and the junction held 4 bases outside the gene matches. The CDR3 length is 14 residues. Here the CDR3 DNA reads TGTGCCAGCAGCCATGGGACAGGGAACACTGAAGCTTTCTTT. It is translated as CASSHGTGNTEAFF.

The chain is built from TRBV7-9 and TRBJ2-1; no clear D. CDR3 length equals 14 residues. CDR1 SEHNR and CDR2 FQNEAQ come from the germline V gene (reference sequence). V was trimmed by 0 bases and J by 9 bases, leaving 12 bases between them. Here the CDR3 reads CASSLAADVREQFF. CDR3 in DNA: TGTGCCAGCAGCTTAGCTGCGGATGTACGTGAGCAGTTCTTC. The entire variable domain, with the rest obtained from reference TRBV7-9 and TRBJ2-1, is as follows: DTGVSQNPRHKITKRGQNVTFRCDPISEHNRLYWYRQTLGQGPEFLTYFQNEAQLEKSRLLSDRFSAERPKGSFSTLEIQRTEQGDSAMYLCASSLAADVREQFFGPGTRLTVL.

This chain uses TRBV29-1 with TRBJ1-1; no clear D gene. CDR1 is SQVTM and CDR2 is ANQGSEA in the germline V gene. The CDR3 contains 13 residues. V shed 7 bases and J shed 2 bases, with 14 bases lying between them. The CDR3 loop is CSAAAGYNTEAFF. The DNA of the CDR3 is TGCAGCGCCGCGGCGGGCTACAACACTGAAGCTTTCTTT.

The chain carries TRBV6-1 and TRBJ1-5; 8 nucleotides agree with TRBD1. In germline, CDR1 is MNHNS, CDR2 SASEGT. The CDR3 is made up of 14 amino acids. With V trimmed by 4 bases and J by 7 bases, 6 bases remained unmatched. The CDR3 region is CASSALQGDQPQHF. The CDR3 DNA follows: TGTGCCAGCAGTGCACTACAGGGGGACCAGCCCCAGCATTTT.

This CDR3 is CASSHVGGVEDTQYF. The DNA of the CDR3 is TGTGCCAGCAGCCACGTTGGGGGCGTTGAAGATACGCAGTATTTT. The rearrangement joins TRBV7-2 to TRBJ2-3; tentatively, D is TRBD1 (6 bases). Germline values: CDR1 SGHTA, CDR2 FQGNSA. The CDR3 covers 15 residues. With 5 bases removed from V and 5 bases from J, the gap between germline ends came to 17 bases. Full variable domain (rest looked up from reference TRBV7-2 and TRBJ2-3): GAGVSQSPSNKVTEKGKDVELRCDPISGHTALYWYRQSLGQGLEFLIYFQGNSAPDKSGLPSDRFSAERTGGSVSTLTIQRTQQEDSAVYLCASSHVGGVEDTQYFGPGTRLTVL.

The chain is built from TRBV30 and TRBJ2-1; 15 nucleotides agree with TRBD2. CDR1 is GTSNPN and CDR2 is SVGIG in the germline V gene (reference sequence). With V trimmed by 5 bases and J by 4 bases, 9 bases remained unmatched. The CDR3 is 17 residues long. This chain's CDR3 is CAWVPPGLAGGYNEQFF. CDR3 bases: TGTGCCTGGGTCCCGCCCGGACTAGCGGGGGGGTACAATGAGCAGTTCTTC.

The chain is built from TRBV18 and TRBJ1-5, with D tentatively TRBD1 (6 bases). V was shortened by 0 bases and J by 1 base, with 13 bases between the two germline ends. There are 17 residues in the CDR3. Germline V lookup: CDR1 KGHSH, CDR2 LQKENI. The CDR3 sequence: CASSPPGASMSNQPQHF. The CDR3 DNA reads TGTGCCAGCTCACCACCGGGGGCCTCCATGAGCAATCAGCCCCAGCATTTT.

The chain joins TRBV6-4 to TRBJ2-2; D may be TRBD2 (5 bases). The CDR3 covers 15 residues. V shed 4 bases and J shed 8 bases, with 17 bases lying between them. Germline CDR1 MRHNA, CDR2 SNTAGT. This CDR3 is CASSGGAEEVGELFF. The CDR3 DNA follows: TGTGCCAGCAGTGGTGGAGCGGAGGAGGTGGGGGAGCTGTTTTTT.

DNA of the CDR3: TGTGCCAGTCCTAATAGGAGGTTGAACTACGAGCAGTACTTC. Translating gives CASPNRRLNYEQYF. This chain connects TRBV27 to TRBJ2-7; weak D call: TRBD2 (5 bases). In germline, CDR1 is MNHEY, CDR2 SMNVEV (reference sequence). V lost 9 bases and J 3 bases, leaving 18 bases between the germline ends. CDR3 length: 14 amino acids.

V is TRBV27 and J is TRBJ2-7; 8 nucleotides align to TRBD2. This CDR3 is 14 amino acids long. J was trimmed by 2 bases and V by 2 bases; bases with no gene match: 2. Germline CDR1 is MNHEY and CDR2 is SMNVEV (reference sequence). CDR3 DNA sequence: TGTGCCAGCAGTTTAGGGACTAGTACCTACGAGCAGTACTTC. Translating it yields CASSLGTSTYEQYF.